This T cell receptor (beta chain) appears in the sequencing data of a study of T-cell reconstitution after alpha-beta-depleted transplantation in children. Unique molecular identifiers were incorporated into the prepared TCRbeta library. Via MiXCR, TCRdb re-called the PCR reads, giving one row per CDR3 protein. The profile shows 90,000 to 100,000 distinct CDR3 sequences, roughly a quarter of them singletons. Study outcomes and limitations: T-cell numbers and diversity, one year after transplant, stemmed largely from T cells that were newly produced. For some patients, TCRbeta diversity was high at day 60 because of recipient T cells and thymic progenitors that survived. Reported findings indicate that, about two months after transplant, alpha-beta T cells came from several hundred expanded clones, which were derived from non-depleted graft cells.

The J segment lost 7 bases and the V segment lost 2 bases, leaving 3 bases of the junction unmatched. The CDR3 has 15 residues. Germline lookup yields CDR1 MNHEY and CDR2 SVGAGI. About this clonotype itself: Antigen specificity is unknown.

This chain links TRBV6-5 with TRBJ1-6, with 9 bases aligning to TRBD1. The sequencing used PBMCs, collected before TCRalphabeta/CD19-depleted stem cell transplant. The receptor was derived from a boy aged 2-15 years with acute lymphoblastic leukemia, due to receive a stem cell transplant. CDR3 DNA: TGTGCCAGCAGTTACAGGGGACAGGGAAATTCACCCCTCCACTTT. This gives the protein CASSYRGQGNSPLHF.